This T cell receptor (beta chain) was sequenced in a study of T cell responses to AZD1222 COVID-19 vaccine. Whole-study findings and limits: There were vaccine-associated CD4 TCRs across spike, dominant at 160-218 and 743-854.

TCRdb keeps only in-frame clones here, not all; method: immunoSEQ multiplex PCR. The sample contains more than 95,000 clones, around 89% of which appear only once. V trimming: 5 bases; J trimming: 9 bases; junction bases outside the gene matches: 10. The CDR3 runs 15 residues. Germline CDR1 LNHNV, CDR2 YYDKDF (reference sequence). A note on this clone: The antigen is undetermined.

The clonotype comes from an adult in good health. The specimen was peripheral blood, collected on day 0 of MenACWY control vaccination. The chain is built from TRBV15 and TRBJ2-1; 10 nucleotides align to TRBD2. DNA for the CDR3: TGTGCCACCAGCGGGGGGACTAGCGAGGTCCTTGAGCAGTTCTTC. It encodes CATSGGTSEVLEQFF.